These 21 T cell receptor beta chains came from one sample sequenced in a study of cytomegalovirus exposure and HLA in healthy donors. The PCR made use of 60 Vbeta and 13 Jbeta primers. The repertoire was sequenced with immunoSEQ multiplex PCR; TCRdb's copy has only in-frame clones and lacks some. There are approximately 190,000 clones in the sample; 75% to 90% occur only once, and over 5.5% lies in the top ten. Sequencing was done on a sample of PBMCs. These receptors all come from a man in his forties in good health and CMV-seropositive.

The chain joins TRBV4-3 to TRBJ2-1, with 11 nucleotides matching TRBD2. CDR1 is LGHNA, CDR2 YSLEER, per germline. The V and J ends lost 0 bases and 7 bases, in that order; junction bases with no gene match: 8. The CDR3 covers 17 residues. In nucleotides, the CDR3 is TGCGCCAGCAGCCAAGATCTGGTAGCGGGGGGGGCAAATGAGCAGTTCTTC. Protein: CASSQDLVAGGANEQFF.

The rearrangement uses TRBV18 and TRBJ2-4, with D unclear. This CDR3 has 15 amino acids. Per the germline V gene, CDR1 is KGHSH and CDR2 is LQKENI. V was clipped by 2 bases and J by 0 bases, with 8 bases between them. CDR3 nucleotide sequence: TGTGCCAGCTCACCAACAAGTCTAGCCAAAAACATTCAGTACTTC. This sequence encodes CASSPTSLAKNIQYF.

V and J are TRBV27 and TRBJ1-5, with 7 bases that match TRBD1. With 6 bases clipped from V and 7 bases from J, the junction kept 12 bases outside the gene matches. The CDR3 contains 15 residues. Germline-derived CDR1 and CDR2 are MNHEY and SMNVEV (reference sequence). The CDR3, as DNA: TGTGCCAGCAGCGCCCTAGGGGGCGCACGGCAGCCCCAGCATTTT. This sequence encodes CASSALGGARQPQHF.

The chain recombines TRBV25-1 with TRBJ1-6; 8 nucleotides align to TRBD1. The CDR3 runs to 15 residues. Germline V gene sequence: CDR1 MGHDK, CDR2 SYGVNS. With 2 bases clipped from V and 8 bases from J, the junction kept 5 bases outside the gene matches. The chain's CDR3 is CASSERGTGDSPLHF. The CDR3 coding sequence is TGTGCCAGCAGTGAAAGAGGGACAGGCGATTCACCCCTCCACTTT.

V is TRBV11-3 and J is TRBJ2-1; D is ambiguous. Germline V gene lookup returns CDR1 SGHNT and CDR2 YENEEA. The V gene lost 0 bases and the J gene lost 0 bases, with 9 bases spanning the gap. CDR3 length: 16 residues. The CDR3 DNA reads as TGTGCCAGCAGCTTAGATTTCCGGAGCTCCTACAATGAGCAGTTCTTC. Translated, it gives CASSLDFRSSYNEQFF.

This clone was seen a handful of times. V is TRBV4-2 and J is TRBJ2-5, with 7 bases fitting TRBD1. The J call is doubtful: the DNA matches TRBJ2-7 better. Germline loops: CDR1 LGHNA, CDR2 YNFKEQ. The CDR3 spans 19 residues. The CDR3 is CASSQESSVIGGYSYEQYF. DNA of the CDR3: TGTGCCAGCAGCCAAGAGAGTTCCGTGATAGGGGGCTACTCCTACGAGCAGTACTTC.

V is TRBV6-5 and J is TRBJ1-4; tentative D call: TRBD1 (5 bases). CDR1 and CDR2 from the germline V gene are MNHEY and SVGAGI. V lost 8 bases and J 4 bases, leaving 11 bases between the germline ends. The CDR3 sequence is 13 residues long. The CDR3 protein is CASLREVNEKLFF. In nucleotides, the CDR3 is TGTGCCAGCCTCAGGGAGGTTAATGAAAAACTGTTTTTT.

V gene TRBV5-1 combines with J gene TRBJ2-7; 11 nucleotides align to TRBD1. The CDR3 length is 15 residues. Germline V gene data show CDR1 as SGHRS and CDR2 as YFSETQ. With V trimmed by 2 bases and J by 2 bases, 3 bases remained unmatched. The CDR3 DNA reads as TGCGCCAGCAGCTTCTGGACAGGGGGCGCCTACGAGCAGTACTTC. It specifies CASSFWTGGAYEQYF.

The chain uses TRBV7-2 and TRBJ2-7; possible D gene TRBD2, 7 bases. The V and J ends lost 6 bases and 3 bases respectively, with 18 bases between them. The germline V gene encodes CDR1 SGHTA and CDR2 FQGNSA. The CDR3 totals 15 residues. The CDR3 loop is CASRGGGNGRYEQYF. The DNA for the CDR3 is TGTGCCAGCAGAGGGGGAGGGAATGGGCGCTACGAGCAGTACTTC.

This clone was seen only once. This rearrangement joins TRBV15 to TRBJ1-5, with a tentative D call TRBD1 (5 bases). Trimming pared 0 bases from V and 6 bases from J, leaving 9 bases between. This CDR3 contains 14 residues. Germline CDR1 is LNHNV and CDR2 is YYDKDF (reference sequence). The CDR3 DNA reads as TGTGCCACCAGCAGAGAGGCAGGGCCTCAGCCCCAGCATTTT. It translates to CATSREAGPQPQHF.

This chain uses TRBV7-3 with TRBJ2-7; D is possibly TRBD2 (5 bases). Looked up from germline, CDR1 is SGHTA and CDR2 is FQGTGA. There are 12 residues in the CDR3. The V and J ends lost 5 bases and 3 bases respectively, with 8 bases between them. The CDR3: CASSEGYYEQYF. In DNA, the CDR3 is TGTGCCAGCAGCGAGGGATACTACGAGCAGTACTTC.

This chain uses TRBV7-8 with TRBJ1-4; 8 positions agree with TRBD1. Losses at the gene ends were 4 bases for V and 7 bases for J; bases not matched to a gene: 8. The CDR3 spans 15 residues. Germline assignment: CDR1 SGHVS and CDR2 FQNEAQ. Here the CDR3 DNA reads TGTGCCAGCAGCTCCAGACAGGGGCCGACTGAAAAACTGTTTTTT. Protein sequence: CASSSRQGPTEKLFF.

This clone has only a few counts. This chain links TRBV11-2 with TRBJ2-7; 11 nucleotides line up with TRBD2. Germline lookup yields CDR1 SGHAT and CDR2 FQNNGV. This CDR3 spans 15 amino acids. After removal of 5 bases from V and 2 bases from J, the junction contained 5 bases not matched to a gene. CDR3 residues: CASSDFSGGAYEQYF. The DNA for the CDR3 is TGTGCCAGCAGCGACTTTAGCGGGGGGGCCTACGAGCAGTACTTC.

The V gene is TRBV28, the J gene TRBJ2-7; 8 bases are a match to TRBD1. Germline loops: CDR1 MDHEN, CDR2 SYDVKM. The CDR3 totals 14 residues. V gave up 4 bases and J gave up 4 bases; unmatched junction bases: 6. The CDR3 loop is CASSWTGSDYEQYF. CDR3 nucleotide sequence: TGTGCCAGCAGTTGGACAGGGTCAGATTACGAGCAGTACTTC.

This chain joins TRBV30 and TRBJ2-3; 7 positions match TRBD2. Germline lookup yields CDR1 GTSNPN and CDR2 SVGIG (reference sequence). V shed 4 bases and J 6 bases; nucleotides not matched to a gene: 10. The length of the CDR3 is 14 residues. DNA for the CDR3: TGTGCCTGGACCTTGGGGGGGGGAAGGGATACGCAGTATTTT. Translation gives CAWTLGGGRDTQYF.

The V call is TRBV5-1, the J call TRBJ2-7; 8 bases are a match to TRBD1. The CDR3 loop spans 16 amino acids. V trimming: 0 bases; J trimming: 3 bases; junction bases outside the gene matches: 8. Per the germline V gene, CDR1 is SGHRS and CDR2 is YFSETQ. The CDR3 sequence is CASSLVSGGGIYEQYF. For the CDR3, the DNA is TGCGCCAGCAGCTTGGTCTCAGGGGGCGGTATCTACGAGCAGTACTTC. The full variable domain, rest sourced from reference TRBV5-1 and TRBJ2-7, is KAGVTQTPRYLIKTRGQQVTLSCSPISGHRSVSWYQQTPGQGLQFLFEYFSETQRNKGNFPGRFSGRQFSNSRSEMNVSTLELGDSALYLCASSLVSGGGIYEQYFGPGTRLTVT.

This chain joins TRBV7-9 and TRBJ1-5, with D tentatively TRBD1 (6 bases). The CDR3 loop spans 15 amino acids. Trimming cost V 5 bases and J 4 bases, with 15 bases left between them. The germline V gene has CDR1 SEHNR and CDR2 FQNEAQ (reference sequence). The CDR3 region has the DNA TGTGCCAGCAGCCCCGGGCAGGGGCCTAATCAGCCCCAGCATTTT. Residues: CASSPGQGPNQPQHF.

This clone was seen a single time. This sequence joins TRBV7-8 and TRBJ1-4; D perhaps matches TRBD1 (5 bases). The CDR3 sequence is 15 residues long. Trimming left V 5 bases short and J 0 bases short, with 10 bases between. Germline CDR1 is SGHVS and CDR2 is FQNEAQ. The CDR3, as DNA: TGTGCCAGCAGCCCCCGACAGACAACTAATGAAAAACTGTTTTTT. Its protein is CASSPRQTTNEKLFF.

The V and J genes are TRBV2 and TRBJ1-4, with 7 positions matching TRBD1. CDR3 length: 14 amino acids. The V gene end was trimmed by 6 bases and the J gene end by 8 bases; junction bases not matched to a gene: 9. Germline assignment: CDR1 SNHLY and CDR2 FYNNEI. The CDR3 region is CASRIQGSGEKLFF. The DNA of the CDR3 is TGTGCCAGCAGGATACAGGGGAGCGGAGAAAAACTGTTTTTT.

The CDR3 DNA reads TGTGCCAGCAGTTCATCGCAGACAGGGGCCCCCACCGGGGAGCTGTTTTTT. It is translated as CASSSSQTGAPTGELFF. This chain connects TRBV27 to TRBJ2-2; 8 nucleotides align to TRBD1. The CDR3 extends over 17 amino acids. CDR1 is MNHEY and CDR2 is SMNVEV in the germline V gene (reference sequence). The V segment lost 4 bases and the J segment 4 bases; nucleotides outside the gene matches: 11.

V is TRBV4-1 and J is TRBJ1-1; D is perhaps TRBD1 (6 bases). The germline CDR1 and CDR2 sequences are MGHRA and YSYEKL. The CDR3 runs 13 residues. V was clipped by 4 bases and J by 0 bases, with 6 bases between them. CDR3 amino acids: CASSRGLNTEAFF. CDR3 in DNA: TGCGCCAGCAGCCGGGGGCTGAACACTGAAGCTTTCTTT.